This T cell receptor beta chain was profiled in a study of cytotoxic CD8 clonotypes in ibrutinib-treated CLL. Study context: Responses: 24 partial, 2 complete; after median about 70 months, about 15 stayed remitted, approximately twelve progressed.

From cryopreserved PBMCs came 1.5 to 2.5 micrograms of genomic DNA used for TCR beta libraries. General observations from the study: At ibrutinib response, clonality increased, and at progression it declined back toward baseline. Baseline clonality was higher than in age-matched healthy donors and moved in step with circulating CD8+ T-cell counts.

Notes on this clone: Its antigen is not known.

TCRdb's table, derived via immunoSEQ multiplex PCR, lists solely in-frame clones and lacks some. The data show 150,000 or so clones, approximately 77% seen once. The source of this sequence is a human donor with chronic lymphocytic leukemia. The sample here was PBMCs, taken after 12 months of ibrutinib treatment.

The DNA of the CDR3 is TGCGCCAGCAGCCCGGGACAGGGAGGCCAGAAGACTCACAACACTGAAGCTTTCTTT. Translated: CASSPGQGGQKTHNTEAFF. The chain carries TRBV4-1 and TRBJ1-1, with TRBD1 matching over 9 bases. With V trimmed by 4 bases and J by 2 bases, 17 bases remained unmatched. The germline gives CDR1 MGHRA, CDR2 YSYEKL. The CDR3 spans 19 residues.